This TCR beta chain was obtained from a study of blood T cell repertoires in COVID-19. The wider study: The study drew acute and convalescent COVID-19 samples from the United States, Italy and Spain.

Enrollment of patients from Seattle took place during active infection, with longitudinal follow-up. The protocol was immunoSEQ multiplex PCR, while the TCRdb copy is restricted to in-frame clones and leaves out a portion. Of a few hundred thousand clones in the sample, about 85% are singletons; the top ten hold 0.7% to 1%. The J segment lost 7 bases and the V segment lost 5 bases, leaving 20 bases of the junction unmatched. CDR3 length: 19 residues. CDR1 is SGHVS and CDR2 is FNYEAQ in the germline V gene. Sequencing input: peripheral blood. This TCR was recovered from a human donor with COVID-19, enrolled during active disease. The donor label of this sample is uncertain. The rearrangement uses TRBV7-6 and TRBJ2-1; 10 bases fit TRBD1. The CDR3 sequence: CASSLQSASGTGERNEQFF. The CDR3 bases are TGTGCCAGCAGCCTCCAAAGCGCAAGTGGGACAGGGGAGAGGAATGAGCAGTTCTTC.